The next 21 T cell receptor beta chains were all read from a single sample in a study of T cell responses to AZD1222 COVID-19 vaccine. TCRdb's copy holds only in-frame clones and misses some; the assay was immunoSEQ multiplex PCR. The table has about 130,000 clones, 93% seen once. The sample consisted of peripheral blood, taken on day 0 of AZD1222 vaccination. Receptors were obtained from an adult in good health.

The J gene is TRBJ2-3, the V gene TRBV3-1 (or the pseudogene TRBV3-2), with D uncertain. V was clipped by 5 bases and J by 1 base, with 13 bases between them. This CDR3 comprises 15 residues. Germline values: CDR1 LGHDT, CDR2 YNNKEL (reference sequence). The CDR3 sequence: CASSKSRTRTDTQYF. CDR3 nucleotides: TGTGCCAGCAGCAAGTCTAGGACCCGCACAGATACGCAGTATTTT.

The gene calls are TRBV2 and TRBJ2-1; D is unclear. V lost 8 bases, J lost 0 bases, and 11 bases lay in between. The CDR3 loop spans 14 amino acids. Per the germline V gene, CDR1 is SNHLY and CDR2 is FYNNEI. The CDR3: CASRRESSYNEQFF. The CDR3 DNA is TGTGCCAGCCGCCGAGAGAGCTCCTACAATGAGCAGTTCTTC.

V usage is TRBV19 and J usage is TRBJ2-5, with 11 bases identical to TRBD2. Germline trimming cut 5 bases from V and 7 bases from J; bases unmatched to any gene: 6. The CDR3 sequence is 14 residues long. CDR1 and CDR2 (germline): LNHDA, SQIVND (reference sequence). CDR3 DNA: TGTGCCAGTAGTCGGACTAGCGGGTCGGTGACCCAGTACTTC. It encodes CASSRTSGSVTQYF.

The chain couples TRBV12-5 to TRBJ1-5; tentative D call: TRBD1 (5 bases). The CDR3 runs 17 residues. V gave up 1 base and J gave up 0 bases, with 13 bases separating them. The V gene's germline CDR1 is LGHNT and CDR2 FRNRAP. The CDR3 nucleotides are TGTGCTAGTGGTTTGGCAGGGACTGACTATAGCAATCAGCCCCAGCATTTT. Amino acids: CASGLAGTDYSNQPQHF.

V and J are TRBV5-1 and TRBJ1-1; tentative D call: TRBD1 (6 bases). V lost 0 bases and J lost 7, with 10 bases in between. The germline gives CDR1 SGHRS, CDR2 YFSETQ. CDR3 length: 13 amino acids. Written as DNA, the CDR3 is TGCGCCAGCAGCTTGGCCAGGACAGATGAAGCTTTCTTT. This gives the protein CASSLARTDEAFF.

The chain combines TRBV7-6 with TRBJ1-2; no definite D call. V was cut by 0 bases and J by 6 bases, with 8 bases left in between. The CDR3 sequence is 13 residues long. Germline V gene sequence: CDR1 SGHVS, CDR2 FNYEAQ. The CDR3 here is CASSLASGNGYTF. Written as DNA, the CDR3 is TGTGCCAGCAGCTTAGCATCCGGAAATGGCTACACCTTC.

The CDR3 here is CASSLNGASYNEQFF. The DNA of the CDR3 is TGTGCCAGCAGCTTGAATGGGGCTTCCTACAATGAGCAGTTCTTC. The rearrangement joins TRBV5-4 to TRBJ2-1, with D perhaps matching TRBD1 (5 bases). This CDR3 has 15 residues. Germline values: CDR1 SGHNT, CDR2 YYREEE (reference sequence). The V and J ends lost 1 base and 1 base respectively, with 9 bases between them. The full variable domain, its missing parts supplied by reference TRBV5-4 and TRBJ2-1, is ETGVTQSPTHLIKTRGQQVTLRCSSQSGHNTVSWYQQALGQGPQFIFQYYREEENGRGNFPPRFSGLQFPNYSSELNVNALELDDSALYLCASSLNGASYNEQFFGPGTRLTVL.

The chain recombines TRBV6-5 with TRBJ2-7; tentative D call: TRBD1 (6 bases). This CDR3 comprises 16 residues. Trimming cost V 0 bases and J 1 base, with 13 bases left between them. CDR1 is MNHEY and CDR2 is SVGAGI in the germline V gene. The CDR3 here is CASSYSMGTRSYEQYF. The CDR3 DNA reads TGTGCCAGCAGTTACTCGATGGGGACACGATCCTACGAGCAGTACTTC.

The CDR3 here is CASSEEMGANYGYTF. As DNA, the CDR3 is TGTGCCAGCAGTGAAGAAATGGGGGCTAACTATGGCTACACCTTC. This sequence joins TRBV2 and TRBJ1-2, with TRBD1 as a possible D gene (5 bases). This CDR3 has 15 residues. Germline loops: CDR1 SNHLY, CDR2 FYNNEI. With 1 base removed from V and 0 bases from J, the gap between germline ends came to 9 bases. The full variable domain, rest sourced from reference TRBV2 and TRBJ1-2, is EPEVTQTPSHQVTQMGQEVILRCVPISNHLYFYWYRQILGQKVEFLVSFYNNEISEKSEIFDDQFSVERPDGSNFTLKIRSTKLEDSAMYFCASSEEMGANYGYTFGSGTRLTVV.

The chain recombines TRBV28 with TRBJ1-1; D remains unclear. The V gene's germline CDR1 is MDHEN and CDR2 SYDVKM. The CDR3 has 12 residues. V was cut by 5 bases and J by 6 bases, with 10 bases left in between. In DNA, the CDR3 is TGTGCCAGCAGTCCCCCCGAGTCTGAAGCTTTCTTT. Translating gives CASSPPESEAFF.

The chain carries TRBV3-1 (or the pseudogene TRBV3-2) and TRBJ1-1; D gene unclear. V was shortened by 2 bases and J by 1 base, with 11 bases between the two germline ends. Germline CDR1 is LGHDT and CDR2 is YNNKEL (reference sequence). The CDR3 length is 15 residues. CDR3 coding DNA: TGTGCCAGCAGCCAAAAGGGATTTAGGAACACTGAAGCTTTCTTT. This sequence encodes CASSQKGFRNTEAFF.

This chain uses TRBV6-1 with TRBJ1-5, with TRBD1 matching 8 bases. Germline trimming cut 3 bases from V and 2 bases from J; bases unmatched to any gene: 9. In germline, CDR1 is MNHNS, CDR2 SASEGT. This CDR3 contains 17 residues. Here the CDR3 DNA reads TGTGCCAGCAGTGAGGGCAGGGGGCTCGGGCGCAATCAGCCCCAGCATTTT. This translates into CASSEGRGLGRNQPQHF.

V and J are TRBV30 and TRBJ2-1, with 7 bases aligning to TRBD1. Germline V lookup: CDR1 GTSNPN, CDR2 SVGIG (reference sequence). The V and J ends lost 8 bases and 8 bases, in that order; junction bases with no gene match: 9. The CDR3 contains 12 residues. This CDR3 reads CAGTDRVYEQFF. The CDR3, as DNA: TGTGCCGGAACCGACAGGGTCTATGAGCAGTTCTTC.

This clone was found a few times. The rearrangement uses TRBV25-1 and TRBJ2-1, with D possibly being TRBD2 (8 bases). The V gene's germline CDR1 is MGHDK and CDR2 SYGVNS. This CDR3 comprises 16 residues. V lost 3 bases and J 4 bases, leaving 16 bases between the germline ends. CDR3 loop: CASSEVSGGQYNEQFF. For the CDR3, the DNA is TGTGCCAGCAGTGAGGTGAGCGGGGGACAGTACAATGAGCAGTTCTTC.

This clone was recorded once. The chain has TRBV5-6 and TRBJ2-5; 8 bases align to TRBD1. The CDR3 sequence is 15 residues long. In germline, CDR1 is SGHDT, CDR2 YYEEEE. After removal of 5 bases from V and 5 bases from J, the junction contained 11 bases not matched to a gene. The CDR3 reads CASSSDRERMETQYF. Written as DNA, the CDR3 is TGTGCCAGCAGTTCGGACAGGGAACGGATGGAGACCCAGTACTTC.

This chain links TRBV19 with TRBJ2-2; D gene uncertain. CDR1 and CDR2 (germline): LNHDA, SQIVND (reference sequence). CDR3 length: 16 amino acids. V shed 5 bases and J shed 2 bases, with 15 bases lying between them. CDR3 amino acids: CASSSTKPSNTGELFF. DNA of the CDR3: TGTGCCAGTAGTTCTACTAAGCCCAGTAACACCGGGGAGCTGTTTTTT.

The CDR3 loop reads CASSLAYGYTF. In DNA form, the CDR3 reads TGTGCCAGCAGCTTAGCCTATGGCTACACCTTC. J is TRBJ1-2 and V is TRBV5-6, with no clear D. V lost 2 bases and J lost 4, with 3 bases in between. The CDR3 is made up of 11 amino acids. The germline CDR1 and CDR2 sequences are SGHDT and YYEEEE. The full variable domain, with the rest looked up from reference TRBV5-6 and TRBJ1-2, is DAGVTQSPTHLIKTRGQQVTLRCSPKSGHDTVSWYQQALGQGPQFIFQYYEEEERQRGNFPDRFSGHQFPNYSSELNVNALLLGDSALYLCASSLAYGYTFGSGTRLTVV.

This sequence joins TRBV7-9 and TRBJ2-1; 7 positions agree with TRBD2. Germline V gene data show CDR1 as SEHNR and CDR2 as FQNEAQ (reference sequence). The CDR3 totals 15 residues. Unmatched junction bases numbered 10, after V lost 4 bases and J lost 7 bases. CDR3 nucleotides: TGTGCCAGCAGCTCTCTCTCGGGAGGCGGAAATGAGCAGTTCTTC. Translation gives CASSSLSGGGNEQFF.

V is TRBV9 and J is TRBJ2-2; D is undetermined. Germline V gene data show CDR1 as SGDLS and CDR2 as YYNGEE. The CDR3 covers 14 residues. Trimming stripped 0 bases from V and 3 bases from J, with 6 bases between. CDR3 loop: CASSVATHTGELFF. The CDR3 region has the DNA TGTGCCAGCAGCGTAGCTACCCACACCGGGGAGCTGTTTTTT.

The chain joins TRBV15 to TRBJ2-1; 10 bases line up with TRBD2. In germline, CDR1 is LNHNV, CDR2 YYDKDF (reference sequence). Trimming cost V 0 bases and J 4 bases; bases outside gene matches: 9. This CDR3 comprises 18 residues. The CDR3 region is CATSRDSAAGGVYNEQFF. CDR3 nucleotide sequence: TGTGCCACCAGCAGAGACTCCGCAGCGGGAGGGGTTTACAATGAGCAGTTCTTC.

The chain links TRBV25-1 to TRBJ2-7; 8 nucleotides agree with TRBD1. Losses at the gene ends were 4 bases for V and 1 base for J; bases not matched to a gene: 6. The CDR3 spans 15 residues. CDR1 is MGHDK and CDR2 is SYGVNS in the germline V gene. The CDR3 reads CASSGWDRSSYEQYF. In nucleotides, the CDR3 is TGTGCCAGCAGTGGATGGGACAGGTCATCCTACGAGCAGTACTTC.